This entry concerns a single T cell receptor beta chain. No antigen is known for it. This sample is drawn from a study of T cell responses to AZD1222 COVID-19 vaccine. Study results and caveats: Sampling that yielded the repertoires occurred only after the peak T cell response. Among the donors, most were white British and more were female, and clonal diversity was possibly underestimated.

The CDR3 runs to 15 residues. Between the trimmed V and J ends, which lost 6 bases and 3 bases, there was a span of 15 bases. Germline V CDR1 and CDR2: MDHEN, SYDVKM. Using immunoSEQ multiplex PCR, the repertoire was profiled, and TCRdb retains in-frame clones only, with some absent. The sample shows fewer than 100,000 clones, about 90% of them seen only once. This clonotype was obtained from an adult who received the AZD1222 COVID-19 vaccine. The chain links TRBV28 to TRBJ1-5; maybe TRBD1 (6 bases). Source: peripheral blood, taken 28 days after the second AZD1222 dose. The DNA for the CDR3 is TGTGCCAGCAGGAGAACAGGGTCCTACAATCAGCCCCAGCATTTT. It encodes CASRRTGSYNQPQHF.